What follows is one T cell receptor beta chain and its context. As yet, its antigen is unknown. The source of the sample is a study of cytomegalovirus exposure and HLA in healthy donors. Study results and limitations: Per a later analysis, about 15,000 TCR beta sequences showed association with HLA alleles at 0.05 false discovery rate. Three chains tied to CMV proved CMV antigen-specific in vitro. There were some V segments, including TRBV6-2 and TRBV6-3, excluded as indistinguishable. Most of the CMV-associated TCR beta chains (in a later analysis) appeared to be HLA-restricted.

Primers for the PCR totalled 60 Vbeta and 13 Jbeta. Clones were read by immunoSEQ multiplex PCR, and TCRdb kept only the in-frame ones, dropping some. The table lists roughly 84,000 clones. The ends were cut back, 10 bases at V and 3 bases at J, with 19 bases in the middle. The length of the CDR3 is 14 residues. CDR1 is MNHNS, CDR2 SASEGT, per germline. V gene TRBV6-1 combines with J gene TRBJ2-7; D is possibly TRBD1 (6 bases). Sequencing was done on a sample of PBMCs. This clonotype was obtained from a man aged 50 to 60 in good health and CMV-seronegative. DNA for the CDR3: TGTGCCACAATCATCCAGGGGCTCGACTACGAGCAGTACTTC. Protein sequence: CATIIQGLDYEQYF.